The T cell receptor beta chain under discussion was sequenced for a study of shared clonotypes between healthy human individuals. Naive CD8 populations comprised CD45RO-negative cells positively selected for CCR7, excluding terminally differentiated effector memory CD45RA+ cells. Healthy adults negative for HIV, lacking recent acute infections or vaccinations, served as donors. For this clone: The antigen is not known.

Produced via immunoSEQ multiplex PCR; TCRdb's table is partial and in-frame only. The table includes hundreds of thousands of clones, approximately 96% detected once. Overall study findings and caveats: Rarefaction showed sorted-subset sequencing was incomplete despite large depth. Shared clonotypes across all four donors exceeded non-shared ones in generation probability.

The V and J ends lost 3 bases and 8 bases respectively, with 17 bases between them. This CDR3 is built from 15 residues. In germline, CDR1 is LNHDA, CDR2 SQIVND (reference sequence). This chain uses TRBV19 with TRBJ2-1, with D perhaps matching TRBD2 (6 bases). This TCR came from a woman aged 25 to 39 in good health. Sequencing used naive CD8+ T cells sorted from blood. This chain's CDR3 is CASSIAGASGDEQFF. As DNA, the CDR3 is TGTGCCAGTAGTATCGCCGGGGCCTCGGGGGATGAGCAGTTCTTC.